This entry describes one T cell receptor beta chain. The source of the sample is a study of blood T cell repertoires in COVID-19. Here immunoSEQ multiplex PCR was the method, and the copy in TCRdb shows in-frame clones only, minus some. The sample includes 150,000 to 250,000 clones, roughly four fifths of them seen just once. V lost 9 bases, J lost 4 bases, and 10 bases stayed unmatched. Germline V CDR1 and CDR2: SNHLY, FYNNEI. The CDR3 extends over 14 amino acids. The V call is TRBV2, the J call TRBJ1-2; 8 bases are shared with TRBD1. The sequenced sample consisted of PBMCs or T cells enriched from blood (not recorded which). This receptor was identified in a man aged 35 to 55 who had recovered from COVID-19. For the CDR3, the DNA is TGTGCCAGAAGAAAATCCGGGACAGGCTATGGCTACACCTTC. Encoded protein: CARRKSGTGYGYTF.